This T cell receptor (beta chain) was retrieved from a study of cytomegalovirus exposure and HLA in healthy donors. Study conclusions and caveats: The classifier reportedly diagnosed cytomegalovirus status with high sensitivity and specificity. Listed as cytomegalovirus-associated were 150 to 200 TCR beta chains. Clusters of TCRs from the first cohort tended to co-occur in the approximately 120 validation repertoires (as a later analysis found). In vitro, three CMV-associated chains proved specific for CMV antigens.

Germline CDR1 is MNHEY and CDR2 is SVGAGI. V dropped 6 bases and J dropped 4; count of bases not matched to a gene: 8. The CDR3 length is 15 residues. This clone was recorded once. Its antigen is not known. Data came from immunoSEQ multiplex PCR; TCRdb stores just in-frame clones and leaves some out. The table has around 150,000 clones, 80% to 95% seen once. The sequenced sample was PBMCs. The chain links TRBV6-5 to TRBJ2-5; 10 bases agree with TRBD2. The sequence came from a man younger than 35 in good health and CMV-seronegative. The CDR3 nucleotides are TGTGCCAGCAGGCCGACTAGCGGGCCTATAGAGACCCAGTACTTC. Translated, it gives CASRPTSGPIETQYF.